The T cell receptor beta chain described here comes from a study of spatial heterogeneity in lung cancer. General study points: Follow-up blood showed ubiquitous expanded tumor TCRs less than blood at resection did.

The presence of a unique molecular identifier marked each TCR cDNA molecule. TCRdb re-called the 5' RACE reads with MiXCR, one entry per CDR3 protein. The data hold roughly 60,000 distinct CDR3 sequences, with more than 7% observed a single time. This sample's time point: sample taken at primary tumor resection. The input material, whole RNA from tumor, nontumor lung or frozen PBMC, was sequenced unsorted. Ten or more counts support this clonotype. The target antigen is unknown. The receptor was derived from a female donor with early-stage non-small cell lung cancer. Sequencing was performed on PBMCs, taken at surgery.

The CDR3 spells CASILGDTRRDTQYF. In nucleotides, the CDR3 is TGTGCCAGCATACTAGGGGACACCCGGCGAGATACGCAGTATTTT. The chain joins TRBV28 to TRBJ2-3, with a weak D call TRBD1 (6 bases). Germline V lookup: CDR1 MDHEN, CDR2 SYDVKM. The CDR3 loop spans 15 amino acids. V dropped 7 bases and J dropped 5 bases, with 19 bases sitting between them.